The 5 T cell receptor beta chains presented below share a single source sample, sequenced in a study of beta chain features in type 1 diabetes. These receptors have no known antigen. Study outcomes and limitations: Among all four CD4+ subsets, Type 1 diabetes patients had TCRB CDR3s that were moderately but significantly shorter.

The isolated RNA, all of it, was reverse transcribed, so expressed TCRB transcripts were what got sequenced. TCRdb keeps only in-frame clones here, not all; method: immunoSEQ multiplex PCR. The sample has fewer than 300,000 clones, approximately 11% seen once. The sample comprised naive CD4+ T cells from blood. The receptors were gathered from a young man with type 1 diabetes.

This clone showed up just a few times. The genes are TRBV4-1 and TRBJ2-1, with 7 positions matching TRBD2. V lost 2 bases and J lost 3; bases outside the gene matches: 4. From germline, CDR1 is MGHRA and CDR2 YSYEKL. CDR3 length: 15 residues. CDR3 sequence: CASSQRLADYNEQFF. In DNA form, the CDR3 reads TGCGCCAGCAGCCAACGTCTAGCGGACTACAATGAGCAGTTCTTC.

The V call is TRBV28, the J call TRBJ2-6; D gene uncertain. V was pared by 9 bases and J by 2 bases, with 14 bases between. CDR3 length equals 15 residues. CDR1 is MDHEN and CDR2 is SYDVKM in the germline V gene. As DNA, the CDR3 is TGTGCCAGTTGGGCCGGCCAGCCTGGGGCCAACGTCCTGACTTTC. This codes for CASWAGQPGANVLTF.

The chain combines TRBV5-1 with TRBJ1-1; 7 nucleotides line up with TRBD1. V gave up 4 bases and J gave up 5 bases; unmatched junction bases: 8. This CDR3 is 14 amino acids long. Germline lookup yields CDR1 SGHRS and CDR2 YFSETQ. CDR3 nucleotides: TGCGCCAGCAGCCTCGACAGGGTCGGAACTGAAGCTTTCTTT. It codes for CASSLDRVGTEAFF. The whole variable domain, filled in from reference TRBV5-1 and TRBJ1-1, reads KAGVTQTPRYLIKTRGQQVTLSCSPISGHRSVSWYQQTPGQGLQFLFEYFSETQRNKGNFPGRFSGRQFSNSRSEMNVSTLELGDSALYLCASSLDRVGTEAFFGQGTRLTVV.

This chain uses TRBV11-1 with TRBJ1-2; D possibly corresponds to TRBD1 (5 bases). Germline-derived CDR1 and CDR2 are SGHAT and FQDESV (reference sequence). Trimming pared 5 bases from V and 1 base from J, leaving 14 bases between. This CDR3 has 15 amino acids. DNA for the CDR3: TGTGCCAGCAGCCCTTCACGGGGGGATAACTATGGCTACACCTTC. It encodes CASSPSRGDNYGYTF. The variable domain in full, completed from reference TRBV11-1 and TRBJ1-2, reads EAEVAQSPRYKITEKSQAVAFWCDPISGHATLYWYRQILGQGPELLVQFQDESVVDDSQLPKDRFSAERLKGVDSTLKIQPAELGDSAMYLCASSPSRGDNYGYTFGSGTRLTVV.

This clone has just a few counts. The V call is TRBV5-1, the J call TRBJ1-1; tentatively, D is TRBD1 (6 bases). V gave up 0 bases and J gave up 5 bases, with 14 bases separating them. This CDR3 is 15 amino acids long. Looked up from germline, CDR1 is SGHRS and CDR2 is YFSETQ. The CDR3 DNA reads TGCGCCAGCAGCTTGGCCCCGGGGGGCGGGACTGAAGCTTTCTTT. Translated: CASSLAPGGGTEAFF.